This entry lists 11 T cell receptor beta chains sequenced from one sample in a study of T cells in narcolepsy. Profiling relied on immunoSEQ multiplex PCR, and the TCRdb table lists in-frame clones only, not all of them. The sample yields tens of thousands of clones, 75% to 90% seen once. The specimen was CD45RA- memory CD4+ T cells from PBMCs. All receptors come from a human donor with narcolepsy.

This chain's CDR3 is CAWSVLTGPTEAFF. DNA for the CDR3: TGTGCCTGGAGCGTCCTTACAGGACCCACTGAAGCTTTCTTT. The chain is built from TRBV30 and TRBJ1-1; possibly TRBD1 for D (5 bases). Germline V gives CDR1 GTSNPN, CDR2 SVGIG (reference sequence). The CDR3 spans 14 residues. Trimming took off 3 bases at V and 4 bases at J, with 15 bases between the two ends.

This chain connects TRBV6-9 to TRBJ2-7, with 7 nucleotides matching TRBD1. The CDR3 loop spans 13 amino acids. Per germline, CDR1 MNHGY and CDR2 SVAAGI. Trimming took 6 bases from V and 6 from J; bases not matched to a gene: 8. The CDR3 here is CASRDRQGGEQYF. CDR3 in DNA: TGTGCCAGCAGGGATAGACAGGGCGGCGAGCAGTACTTC.

The V call is TRBV19, the J call TRBJ2-3; D unresolved. The CDR3 consists of 17 residues. Trimming took off 0 bases at V and 4 bases at J, with 17 bases between the two ends. Germline loops: CDR1 LNHDA, CDR2 SQIVND (reference sequence). DNA of the CDR3: TGTGCCAGTAGTATAGATCCAGTGTACGAGGTCCCAGATACGCAGTATTTT. Amino acids: CASSIDPVYEVPDTQYF. Using reference TRBV19 and TRBJ2-3 for the parts outside the CDR3, the full variable domain is DGGITQSPKYLFRKEGQNVTLSCEQNLNHDAMYWYRQDPGQGLRLIYYSQIVNDFQKGDIAEGYSVSREKKESFPLTVTSAQKNPTAFYLCASSIDPVYEVPDTQYFGPGTRLTVL.

The chain employs TRBV7-2 and TRBJ1-6, with D possibly being TRBD1 (5 bases). This CDR3 is built from 16 residues. CDR1 and CDR2 (germline): SGHTA, FQGNSA. Trimming shortened V by 5 bases and J by 7 bases, and 18 bases separated the two germline ends. CDR3 nucleotide sequence: TGTGCCAGCAGCCCCCGGGGCCTGGGCCTAAATTCACCCCTCCACTTT. As protein: CASSPRGLGLNSPLHF.

This chain connects TRBV28 to TRBJ1-1; D unclear. Trimming stripped 8 bases from V and 0 bases from J, with 7 bases between. Germline-derived CDR1 and CDR2 are MDHEN and SYDVKM. CDR3 length: 12 amino acids. CDR3 sequence (DNA): TGTGCCAGCCAGTTAATGAACACTGAAGCTTTCTTT. It specifies CASQLMNTEAFF.

The V call is TRBV19, the J call TRBJ1-6; D unresolved. The CDR3 consists of 16 residues. The germline CDR1 and CDR2 sequences are LNHDA and SQIVND (reference sequence). V lost 4 bases to trimming and J lost 0 bases, with 10 bases between them. The CDR3 nucleotides read TGTGCCAGTAGTAGTGGAGGAAGCTCCTATAATTCACCCCTCCACTTT. Translating gives CASSSGGSSYNSPLHF.

The chain links TRBV27 to TRBJ2-1, with 8 bases matching TRBD2. Trimming took 2 bases from V and 7 from J; bases not matched to a gene: 13. Germline assignment: CDR1 MNHEY and CDR2 SMNVEV (reference sequence). The CDR3 is 17 amino acids. The CDR3 protein is CASSLLGTRMNKNEQFF. The DNA for the CDR3 is TGTGCCAGCAGTTTACTCGGGACTAGGATGAACAAGAATGAGCAGTTCTTC.

This chain joins TRBV6-5 and TRBJ1-5; unclear D gene. V was pared by 8 bases and J by 7 bases, with 0 bases between. Germline-derived CDR1 and CDR2 are MNHEY and SVGAGI. The CDR3 has 8 residues. The CDR3 protein is CASQPQHF. For the CDR3, the DNA is TGTGCCAGCCAGCCCCAGCATTTT.

DNA for the CDR3: TGTGCCAGCAGTAGAGACAGGACCTCCTACGAGCAGTACTTC. The encoded protein is CASSRDRTSYEQYF. The chain couples TRBV7-2 to TRBJ2-7; D may be TRBD1 (6 bases). Per the germline V gene, CDR1 is SGHTA and CDR2 is FQGNSA. The CDR3 spans 14 residues. V gave up 6 bases and J gave up 0 bases, with 12 bases separating them.

The chain is built from TRBV29-1 and TRBJ2-2; D perhaps matches TRBD2 (5 bases). This CDR3 is 15 amino acids long. The germline CDR1 and CDR2 sequences are SQVTM and ANQGSEA. Trimming stripped 5 bases from V and 0 bases from J, with 13 bases between. CDR3 in amino acids: CSVSRAGANTGELFF. The CDR3 coding sequence is TGCAGCGTTTCTCGGGCGGGCGCGAACACCGGGGAGCTGTTTTTT.

The chain employs TRBV28 and TRBJ1-4, with 7 bases fitting TRBD1. The CDR3 loop spans 15 amino acids. Unmatched junction bases numbered 12, after V lost 6 bases and J lost 8 bases. The germline CDR1 and CDR2 sequences are MDHEN and SYDVKM. The CDR3 protein is CASRFATGVGEKLFF. The DNA of the CDR3 is TGTGCCAGCAGATTCGCCACAGGGGTAGGGGAAAAACTGTTTTTT.